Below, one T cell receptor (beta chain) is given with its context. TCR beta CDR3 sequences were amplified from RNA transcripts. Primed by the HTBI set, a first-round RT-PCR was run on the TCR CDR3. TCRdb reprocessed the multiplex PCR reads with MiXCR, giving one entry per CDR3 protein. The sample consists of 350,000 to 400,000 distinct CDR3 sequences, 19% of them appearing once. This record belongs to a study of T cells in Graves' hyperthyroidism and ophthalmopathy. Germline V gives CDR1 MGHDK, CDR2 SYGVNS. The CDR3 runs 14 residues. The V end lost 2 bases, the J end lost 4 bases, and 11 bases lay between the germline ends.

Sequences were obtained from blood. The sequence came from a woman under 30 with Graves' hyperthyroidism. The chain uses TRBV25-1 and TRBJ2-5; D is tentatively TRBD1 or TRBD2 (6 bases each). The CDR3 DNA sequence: TGTGCCAGCAGTGAAAGGGGGGCGGGAGAGACCCAGTACTTC. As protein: CASSERGAGETQYF.